The sample holds many counts of the clone carrying this T cell receptor (beta chain). Its antigen is unknown. This entry is derived from a study of beta chain features in type 1 diabetes. Points from the study as a whole: It was not settled here whether HLA type affects TCRB rearrangement. All four CD4+ subsets from Type 1 diabetes patients carried moderately but significantly shorter TCRB CDR3s.

Sequenced material consisted of expressed TCRB transcripts (all of the isolated RNA was reverse transcribed). Sequenced by immunoSEQ multiplex PCR; TCRdb stores in-frame clones only, minus some. The sample includes around 140,000 clones, around 9% of them seen just once. The CDR3 sequence is 13 residues long. Germline loops: CDR1 SQVTM, CDR2 ANQGSEA. V was pared by 6 bases and J by 2 bases, with 6 bases of the junction left unmatched. This clonotype originated in a man aged 25 to 40 with type 1 diabetes. This rearrangement joins TRBV29-1 to TRBJ1-2, with 7 positions matching TRBD1. The sequencing input was central memory CD4+ T cells from blood. CDR3: CSVKQGRNYGYTF. The CDR3 nucleotides are TGCAGCGTCAAACAGGGGCGCAACTATGGCTACACCTTC. Full variable domain (remainder filled in from reference TRBV29-1 and TRBJ1-2): SAVISQKPSRDICQRGTSLTIQCQVDSQVTMMFWYRQQPGQSLTLIATANQGSEATYESGFVIDKFPISRPNLTFSTLTVSNMSPEDSSIYLCSVKQGRNYGYTFGSGTRLTVV.